This is a list of T cell receptor beta chains from one sample in a study of blood T cell repertoires in COVID-19. This table comes from immunoSEQ multiplex PCR, and its TCRdb copy is limited to in-frame clones, with some not included. The table has under 500,000 clones, more than 85% seen once. Specimen: peripheral blood. The receptors derive from a woman aged 25 to 45 with acute or convalescent COVID-19. CDR3s include the opening cysteine and the closing phenylalanine or tryptophan. D genes are given only for firm matches. Not every row has a clone size; where given, it reads once, few, many or a size class.

CDR3 length	V gene	J gene	clone size	D gene	CDR3 DNA	CDR3 protein
15	TRBV27	TRBJ2-2	NA	NA	TGTGCCAGCAGTTTATCCCGGTCGTATGCCGGGGAGCTGTTTTTT	CASSLSRSYAGELFF
16	TRBV27	TRBJ2-1	NA	TRBD1	TGTGCCAGCAGTTTATCGGGACAGGCTCCAAACAATGAGCAGTTCTTC	CASSLSGQAPNNEQFF
16	TRBV6-2/TRBV6-3	TRBJ2-5	NA	TRBD1	TGTGCCAGCAGTTACTCCCGGGACAGGGGAGAAGAGACCCAGTACTTC	CASSYSRDRGEETQYF
14	TRBV2	TRBJ1-4	NA	NA	TGTGCCAGCAGGGTATCGGGGTCTAATGAAAAACTGTTTTTT	CASRVSGSNEKLFF
13	TRBV30	TRBJ1-5	NA	NA	TGTGCCTGGAGTGCGGGGGTTCATCAGCCCCAGCATTTT	CAWSAGVHQPQHF
16	TRBV7-8	TRBJ1-1	NA	TRBD1	TGTGCCAGCAGCTCAGTCGGGACAGCCGGGAACACTGAAGCTTTCTTT	CASSSVGTAGNTEAFF
15	TRBV6-5	TRBJ2-7	NA	TRBD1	TGTGCCAGCAGTTACTCCGGGACAGGGTTATACGAGCAGTACTTC	CASSYSGTGLYEQYF
13	TRBV4-2	TRBJ2-3	NA	NA	TGTGCCAGCAGCCAATCGTTCGCAGATACGCAGTATTTT	CASSQSFADTQYF
15	TRBV7-3	TRBJ2-1	NA	NA	TGTGCCAGCAGCTGGGGTAGCGGCGACCTCAATGAGCAGTTCTTC	CASSWGSGDLNEQFF
14	TRBV4-1	TRBJ1-2	NA	NA	TGCGCCAGCAGCCCATACATGGTTTTTTATGGCTACACCTTC	CASSPYMVFYGYTF
13	TRBV4-1	TRBJ2-6	NA	NA	TGCGCCAGCAGCCCTCGGCAGGGCTCGACCCTGACTTTC	CASSPRQGSTLTF
15	TRBV6-5	TRBJ2-2	few	NA	TGTGCCAGCAATCTTGGAGGTCTCAACACCGGGGAGCTGTTTTTT	CASNLGGLNTGELFF
14	TRBV6-2/TRBV6-3	TRBJ1-6	NA	NA	TGTGCCAGCAGTGCAACGAACAATAATTCACCCCTCCACTTT	CASSATNNNSPLHF
13	TRBV12-3/TRBV12-4	TRBJ1-2	NA	NA	TGTGCCAGCAGTTTTAGCGAGCGGTATGGCTACACCTTC	CASSFSERYGYTF
15	TRBV4-1	TRBJ1-1	NA	TRBD1	TGCGCCAGCAGCACATATCAGGGGGAAGGTCATGAAGCTTTCTTT	CASSTYQGEGHEAFF
14	TRBV6-5	TRBJ1-4	NA	NA	TGTGCCAGCAGCCGGACAGCGGAGAATGAAAAACTGTTTTTT	CASSRTAENEKLFF
12	TRBV6-5	TRBJ1-2	NA	NA	TGTGCCAGCAGTAGGCAGGGCTATGGCTACACCTTC	CASSRQGYGYTF
15	TRBV18	TRBJ2-7	NA	TRBD2	TGTGCCAGCTCACCACTGCCTAGCGGGGACAACGAGCAGTACTTC	CASSPLPSGDNEQYF
19	TRBV4-2	TRBJ1-4	NA	TRBD1	TGTGCCAGCAGCCAAGATGTGGTCGGGACAGCTACAACTAATGAAAAACTGTTTTTT	CASSQDVVGTATTNEKLFF
14	TRBV6-5	TRBJ1-4	NA	NA	TGTGCCAGCTCTAACAGGGACGGAAATGAAAAACTGTTTTTT	CASSNRDGNEKLFF
14	TRBV4-2	TRBJ1-2	NA	NA	TGTGCCAGCAGCCCACGACAGGATTCCTATGGCTACACCTTC	CASSPRQDSYGYTF
15	TRBV7-6	TRBJ1-1	once	TRBD1	TGTGCCAGCAGCTTAGTAGACATCAACAGGGGGCCTGCTTTCTTT	CASSLVDINRGPAFF
12	TRBV12-3/TRBV12-4	TRBJ2-3	NA	NA	TGTGCCAGCAGTTCCTTAACAGATACGCAGTATTTT	CASSSLTDTQYF
14	TRBV27	TRBJ1-1	NA	NA	TGTGCCAGCAGTTACAGCTTCATGAACACTGAAGCTTTCTTT	CASSYSFMNTEAFF
14	TRBV27	TRBJ2-7	NA	NA	TGTGCCAGTAGTTTATTTCCCTCTTTCTACGAGCAGTACTTC	CASSLFPSFYEQYF